Each of the 25 T cell receptor beta chains below was sequenced from the same sample in a study of T-cell reconstitution after alpha-beta-depleted transplantation in children. The library targeted TCRbeta and was prepared with unique molecular identifiers. TCRdb ran MiXCR on the PCR reads and lists one entry per CDR3 protein. Among about 980,000 distinct CDR3 sequences listed, about 29% were seen once. The material was PBMCs, mostly from graft donor cells, obtained 360 days after TCRalphabeta/CD19-depleted stem cell transplant. All receptors come from a boy under two years old who had a stem cell transplant for SCID, so the T cells may come from the graft donor.

There are a few counts of this clonotype. The V call is TRBV4-3, the J call TRBJ1-2; the match to TRBD1 covers 7 bases. The V segment lost 2 bases and the J segment 5 bases; nucleotides outside the gene matches: 5. Germline values: CDR1 LGHNA, CDR2 YSLEER. The CDR3 consists of 14 residues. The CDR3 reads CASSQSEGAYGYTF. CDR3 coding DNA: TGCGCCAGCAGCCAATCCGAGGGGGCGTATGGCTACACCTTC.

The gene calls are TRBV6-1 and TRBJ2-3, with 7 bases lining up with TRBD2. This CDR3 contains 13 residues. Unmatched junction bases numbered 3, after V lost 6 bases and J lost 3 bases. Germline CDR1 is MNHNS and CDR2 is SASEGT. The CDR3 nucleotides read TGTGCCAGCAGGCGGCGGGGGACAGATACGCAGTATTTT. It specifies CASRRRGTDTQYF.

The chain recombines TRBV12-3 or TRBV12-4 with TRBJ2-3; 7 bases fit TRBD2. CDR3 length equals 16 residues. Trimming removed 3 bases from V and 1 base from J; junction bases left unmatched: 7. CDR3 amino acids: CASSLGGGVGTDTQYF. CDR3 coding DNA: TGTGCCAGCAGTTTGGGGGGAGGGGTCGGCACAGATACGCAGTATTTT.

A few counts support this clonotype. V and J are TRBV5-5 and TRBJ1-3, with D hard to call. Germline loops: CDR1 SGHKS, CDR2 YYEKEE (reference sequence). V lost 4 bases and J 5 bases, leaving 4 bases between the germline ends. CDR3 length equals 11 residues. The CDR3 DNA reads as TGTGCCAGCAGCACGAGAAACACCATATATTTT. Translation gives CASSTRNTIYF.

The rearrangement joins TRBV5-1 to TRBJ2-1, with 7 bases fitting TRBD1. This CDR3 is 15 amino acids long. From germline, CDR1 is SGHRS and CDR2 YFSETQ. V shed 3 bases and J 4 bases; nucleotides not matched to a gene: 7. DNA for the CDR3: TGCGCCAGCAGCTCAGGGGCAGGGGGTTACAATGAGCAGTTCTTC. It yields the protein CASSSGAGGYNEQFF. The full variable domain, completed using reference TRBV5-1 and TRBJ2-1, is KAGVTQTPRYLIKTRGQQVTLSCSPISGHRSVSWYQQTPGQGLQFLFEYFSETQRNKGNFPGRFSGRQFSNSRSEMNVSTLELGDSALYLCASSSGAGGYNEQFFGPGTRLTVL.

The chain links TRBV15 to TRBJ2-2; D remains ambiguous. From germline, CDR1 is LNHNV and CDR2 YYDKDF (reference sequence). V was pared by 2 bases and J by 6 bases, with 16 bases between. The CDR3 length is 16 residues. The CDR3 loop is CATSRNPPSTPGELFF. The CDR3 bases are TGTGCCACCAGCAGAAATCCTCCCTCTACGCCCGGGGAGCTGTTTTTT.

This clonotype was counted between two and nine times. The chain has TRBV5-1 and TRBJ1-1; the D is unclear. This CDR3 has 15 amino acids. V was pared by 0 bases and J by 5 bases, with 14 bases between. From germline, CDR1 is SGHRS and CDR2 YFSETQ. The CDR3 protein is CASSLGDSGRTEAFF. CDR3 in DNA: TGCGCCAGCAGCTTGGGGGATTCCGGTAGGACTGAAGCTTTCTTT.

J is TRBJ2-3 and V is TRBV25-1, with a possible D match to TRBD2 (6 bases). This CDR3 is built from 21 residues. Deletions cut 4 bases from V and 1 base from J, with 30 bases between. CDR1 and CDR2 from the germline V gene are MGHDK and SYGVNS. For the CDR3, the DNA is TGTGCCAGCAGTGGTCACCGAGGGAGGTCACCGGGTCAAGAGGGCACAGATACGCAGTATTTT. Its translation is CASSGHRGRSPGQEGTDTQYF.

V usage is TRBV6-5 and J usage is TRBJ2-2; TRBD2 is a possible D gene (5 bases). CDR1 MNHEY and CDR2 SVGAGI come from the germline V gene. This CDR3 region has 11 residues. Trimming shortened V by 7 bases and J by 6 bases, and 6 bases separated the two germline ends. CDR3 loop: CASMEAGELFF. DNA of the CDR3: TGTGCCAGCATGGAGGCCGGGGAGCTGTTTTTT.

In its sample, this clonotype was seen a few times. This chain uses TRBV5-1 with TRBJ1-1; TRBD1 agrees at 8 bases. CDR1 and CDR2 from the germline V gene are SGHRS and YFSETQ. The trim removed 5 bases at V and 4 bases at J, leaving 4 bases unmatched. This CDR3 spans 13 amino acids. Here the CDR3 reads CASSSGQVTEAFF. The CDR3 DNA reads as TGCGCCAGCAGTTCGGGACAGGTCACTGAAGCTTTCTTT.

This clonotype was seen only a few times. The rearrangement uses TRBV6-5 and TRBJ2-1; D is uncertain. The CDR3 is 16 amino acids. Between the trimmed V and J ends, which lost 2 bases and 4 bases, there was a span of 15 bases. Germline V gives CDR1 MNHEY, CDR2 SVGAGI. CDR3 amino acids: CASSYRVGNRYNEQFF. The CDR3 bases are TGTGCCAGCAGTTACAGAGTGGGGAACCGATACAATGAGCAGTTCTTC.

This clonotype has just a few counts. This rearrangement joins TRBV6-1 to TRBJ1-4, with unresolved D. Trimming removed 3 bases at V and 8 bases at J, with 10 bases between. The CDR3 length is 13 residues. Germline V lookup: CDR1 MNHNS, CDR2 SASEGT. The CDR3 reads CASSEGRKEKLFF. The CDR3 bases are TGTGCCAGCAGTGAGGGGAGGAAGGAAAAACTGTTTTTT.

V is TRBV20-1 and J is TRBJ1-1, with 8 bases that match TRBD1. Unmatched junction bases numbered 13, after V lost 6 bases and J lost 1 base. Germline V CDR1 and CDR2: DFQATT, SNEGSKA (reference sequence). This CDR3 is 16 amino acids long. CDR3 DNA: TGCAGTGCCACAGGACAGGGTAGGGGTAAGAACACTGAAGCTTTCTTT. Amino acids: CSATGQGRGKNTEAFF.

This clonotype has only a few counts. The V gene is TRBV12-3 or TRBV12-4, the J gene TRBJ2-1; 9 nucleotides agree with TRBD2. The CDR3 totals 15 residues. V dropped 5 bases and J dropped 5; count of bases not matched to a gene: 7. The CDR3 DNA is TGTGCCAGCAGTCGGCGGGGGGGCGGCAACAATGAGCAGTTCTTC. Protein sequence: CASSRRGGGNNEQFF.

The V call is TRBV10-3, the J call TRBJ2-1; D may match TRBD1 or TRBD2 (5 bases each). Trimming took 6 bases from V and 4 from J, leaving 16 bases between them. The CDR3 length is 15 residues. In germline, CDR1 is ENHRY, CDR2 SYGVKD. Written as DNA, the CDR3 is TGTGCCATCAGATTGGGGACCGCAGTATACAATGAGCAGTTCTTC. Translated, it gives CAIRLGTAVYNEQFF.

The CDR3 coding sequence is TGCAGCCCCCCAAGCGGGAGCACGTACGAGCAGTACTTC. Translating gives CSPPSGSTYEQYF. J is TRBJ2-7 and V is TRBV29-1; TRBD2 matches 8 bases. The CDR3 is 13 amino acids. The V and J ends lost 8 bases and 4 bases, in that order; junction bases with no gene match: 10. Germline CDR1 reads SQVTM; CDR2 reads ANQGSEA.

There are a few counts of this clonotype. The chain carries TRBV6-1 and TRBJ2-7, with D unresolved. V shed 1 base and J shed 2 bases, with 18 bases lying between them. The CDR3 runs to 17 residues. Germline lookup yields CDR1 MNHNS and CDR2 SASEGT. CDR3 sequence reads: CASSEDRFGDSTYEQYF. CDR3 in DNA: TGTGCCAGCAGTGAAGATAGGTTCGGCGACTCGACCTACGAGCAGTACTTC.

This clonotype was seen a handful of times. The gene calls are TRBV20-1 and TRBJ2-7; D gene uncertain. The V gene lost 6 bases and the J gene lost 2 bases, with 11 bases spanning the gap. This CDR3 has 12 residues. Germline-derived CDR1 and CDR2 are DFQATT and SNEGSKA (reference sequence). The CDR3 region is CSAPDGPYEQYF. In DNA, the CDR3 is TGCAGTGCCCCGGACGGTCCCTACGAGCAGTACTTC.

This chain links TRBV19 with TRBJ2-7, with no clear D. Germline V gives CDR1 LNHDA, CDR2 SQIVND (reference sequence). The ends were cut back, 3 bases at V and 2 bases at J, with 14 bases in the middle. The CDR3 covers 15 residues. The CDR3 DNA is TGTGCCAGTAGTATGGCAGGCCTGCCCCCCTACGAGCAGTACTTC. Its translation: CASSMAGLPPYEQYF.

This chain links TRBV20-1 with TRBJ1-5, with a tentative D call TRBD1 (6 bases). The CDR3 extends over 14 amino acids. The ends were cut back, 4 bases at V and 2 bases at J, with 12 bases in the middle. Germline CDR1 and CDR2: DFQATT and SNEGSKA (reference sequence). In DNA form, the CDR3 reads TGCAGTGCTATCAGGGGACCGGGCAATCAGCCCCAGCATTTT. Translating gives CSAIRGPGNQPQHF.

V is TRBV20-1 and J is TRBJ1-1; weak D call: TRBD1 (5 bases). Germline V lookup: CDR1 DFQATT, CDR2 SNEGSKA (reference sequence). The CDR3 totals 13 residues. Trimming removed 2 bases from V and 11 bases from J, with 18 bases in between. CDR3 sequence (DNA): TGCAGTGCTAGACGGCAGGGAGCACCTATGGCTTTCTTT. Its protein product is CSARRQGAPMAFF.

This clonotype was observed a few times. The chain carries TRBV7-2 and TRBJ2-5, with D perhaps TRBD2 (7 bases). The V gene lost 7 bases and the J gene lost 5 bases, with 20 bases spanning the gap. CDR1 and CDR2 (germline): SGHTA, FQGNSA. This CDR3 has 15 residues. Here the CDR3 DNA reads TGTGCCAGCACCCTTAGGGGGGGCTTCGGGGAGACCCAGTACTTC. Translated, it gives CASTLRGGFGETQYF.

V and J are TRBV5-1 and TRBJ2-3, with no clear D. The V end lost 2 bases, the J end lost 1 base, and 8 bases lay between the germline ends. CDR1 is SGHRS, CDR2 YFSETQ, per germline. The CDR3 is 14 amino acids. The CDR3 nucleotides read TGCGCCAGCAGCTTTGACGGACGCACAGATACGCAGTATTTT. As protein: CASSFDGRTDTQYF.

This chain connects TRBV7-8 to TRBJ2-7, with D possibly TRBD2 on 5 matching bases. Germline CDR1 and CDR2: SGHVS and FQNEAQ. Trimming took 1 base from V and 3 from J, leaving 10 bases between them. The CDR3 contains 14 residues. CDR3 residues: CASSLGTPRYEQYF. The DNA of the CDR3 is TGTGCCAGCAGCTTAGGGACTCCACGCTACGAGCAGTACTTC.

In its sample, this clonotype was seen a few times. This chain uses TRBV15 with TRBJ1-5, with a tentative D call TRBD1 (6 bases). V shed 2 bases and J shed 6 bases, with 14 bases lying between them. Germline loops: CDR1 LNHNV, CDR2 YYDKDF (reference sequence). This CDR3 contains 15 residues. The CDR3 DNA follows: TGTGCCACCAGCAGACAAACAGGGTTTGCTCAGCCCCAGCATTTT. Translated, it gives CATSRQTGFAQPQHF.